Below, 10 T cell receptor beta chains from the same sample are listed, as sequenced in a study of blood T cells in healthy people across ages (dated by TCRdb to between 2014 and 2016). The library was generated by 5' RACE. Sequencing was carried out with an Illumina HiSeq 2500. A second PCR of roughly 6 to 11 cycles was run with a J-beta primer mix and a sample-barcoded 5' primer. TCRdb trimmed the raw reads at Q25, called clones with MiXCR and kept productive beta chains. Each CDR3 protein appears once, grouped with its most common genes and DNA. Here the sample has around 650,000 distinct CDR3 sequences; about a third occur a single time. The ten largest clones take up 15% of the sample. Sequenced: blood. Source of these receptors: a woman at least 80 years old in good health. Donor details come from another sample of the same person, matched by shared clones.

Turning to this clonotype: A much larger clone differs by one base, so this may be a read error. The V gene is TRBV20-1, the J gene TRBJ2-5, with D hard to call. Germline V gives CDR1 DFQATT, CDR2 SNEGSKA (reference sequence). The CDR3 totals 11 residues. The V end was cut by 5 bases, the J end by 5 bases, with 9 bases between. The CDR3 DNA follows: TGCAGTGCTTTTTTAGGGGAGACCCAGTACTTC. Its protein is CSAFLGETQYF.

J is TRBJ1-1 and V is TRBV6-2 or TRBV6-3; unclear D gene. This CDR3 region has 13 residues. Germline V gives CDR1 MNHEY, CDR2 SVGEGT. The V end was cut by 0 bases, the J end by 5 bases, with 7 bases between. The CDR3 protein is CASSYSTSTEAFF. The CDR3 DNA sequence: TGTGCCAGCAGTTACTCAACGTCTACTGAAGCTTTCTTT.

This clonotype has at least ten counts. V usage is TRBV9 and J usage is TRBJ1-2, with D possibly being TRBD1 (6 bases). V lost 0 bases, J lost 0 bases, and 12 bases lay in between. The CDR3 is made up of 16 amino acids. Germline CDR1 reads SGDLS; CDR2 reads YYNGEE. CDR3 amino acids: CASSVAAGVANYGYTF. CDR3 nucleotide sequence: TGTGCCAGCAGCGTAGCGGCAGGGGTGGCTAACTATGGCTACACCTTC.

In this sample, this clonotype turned up many times. The V and J genes are TRBV7-8 and TRBJ2-5, with 7 bases lining up with TRBD1. The ends lost 5 bases at V and 4 bases at J; junction bases unmatched: 10. Germline V gene data show CDR1 as SGHVS and CDR2 as FQNEAQ. The CDR3 is 15 amino acids. CDR3 residues: CASSRTGVIGETQYF. The DNA of the CDR3 is TGTGCCAGCAGCCGTACAGGGGTCATCGGAGAGACCCAGTACTTC.

This clonotype was recorded a few times. The rearrangement joins TRBV6-5 to TRBJ2-2; 13 bases are a match to TRBD2. The CDR3 spans 14 residues. The J segment lost 7 bases and the V segment lost 7 bases, leaving 3 bases of the junction unmatched. In germline, CDR1 is MNHEY, CDR2 SVGAGI. CDR3: CASTGLAGNGELFF. In nucleotides, the CDR3 is TGTGCCAGCACGGGACTAGCGGGGAACGGGGAGCTGTTTTTT.

This clonotype was observed at least ten times. The chain joins TRBV20-1 to TRBJ2-7; perhaps TRBD1 as D (7 bases). From germline, CDR1 is DFQATT and CDR2 SNEGSKA (reference sequence). The ends were cut back, 6 bases at V and 1 base at J, with 13 bases in the middle. This CDR3 comprises 13 residues. The CDR3 spells CSAPRDSSYEQYF. For the CDR3, the DNA is TGCAGTGCGCCGCGGGACAGTTCCTACGAGCAGTACTTC.

This clonotype has ten or more counts. V and J are TRBV20-1 and TRBJ2-5; D gene uncertain. Trimming pared 0 bases from V and 2 bases from J, leaving 13 bases between. Per the germline V gene, CDR1 is DFQATT and CDR2 is SNEGSKA (reference sequence). The CDR3 consists of 15 residues. This chain's CDR3 is CSAREWAKSQETQYF. CDR3 sequence (DNA): TGCAGTGCTAGAGAGTGGGCAAAAAGTCAAGAGACCCAGTACTTC.

The chain recombines TRBV4-2 with TRBJ1-5; D not certain. The CDR3 length is 13 residues. Per the germline V gene, CDR1 is LGHNA and CDR2 is YNFKEQ. V lost 0 bases and J 5 bases, leaving 5 bases between the germline ends. DNA of the CDR3: TGTGCCAGCAGCCAAGAAGTAGATCAGCCCCAGCATTTT. Protein sequence: CASSQEVDQPQHF.

To note about this clonotype: Given a much more abundant clone one base away, this may be a read error. The rearrangement uses TRBV7-6 and TRBJ2-3, with TRBD2 identical over 9 bases. The J call could be wrong; TRBJ2-7 is a better fit for the DNA end. The length of the CDR3 is 17 residues. In germline, CDR1 is SGHVS, CDR2 FNYEAQ. CDR3 sequence reads: CASSPKGAGGRDNEQYF. CDR3 nucleotides: TGTGCCAGCAGCCCTAAGGGAGCGGGGGGCCGCGACAATGAGCAGTACTTC.

The rearrangement uses TRBV29-1 and TRBJ1-2; D is undetermined. The V end lost 0 bases, the J end lost 4 bases, and 9 bases lay between the germline ends. Germline lookup yields CDR1 SQVTM and CDR2 ANQGSEA. The CDR3 runs 13 residues. The CDR3 bases are TGCAGCGTTGAAGACAGAGCTACCTATGGCTACACCTTC. Protein: CSVEDRATYGYTF.